Following are 22 T cell receptor beta chains from one sample sequenced in a study of cytomegalovirus exposure and HLA in healthy donors. PCR primers comprised 60 Vbeta and 13 Jbeta primers. Clones were read by immunoSEQ multiplex PCR, and TCRdb kept only the in-frame ones, dropping some. In all, the sample yields about 58,000 clones. The material sequenced was PBMCs. The receptors derive from a woman between 18 and 29 years old in good health and CMV-seronegative.

The chain has TRBV5-1 and TRBJ2-7; TRBD1 matches 7 bases. The CDR3 extends over 15 amino acids. Germline V CDR1 and CDR2: SGHRS, YFSETQ. Trimming cost V 4 bases and J 1 base; bases outside gene matches: 8. In DNA, the CDR3 is TGCGCCAGCAGCCCAGGACAGGTCTTGTCCTACGAGCAGTACTTC. It yields the protein CASSPGQVLSYEQYF.

CDR3 DNA sequence: TGTGCCAGTAGTATGGACAGGGGCGGAGGAGAGACCCAGTACTTC. Translation gives CASSMDRGGGETQYF. The chain carries TRBV19 and TRBJ2-5, with TRBD1 matching 9 bases. This CDR3 is built from 15 residues. Germline trimming cut 3 bases from V and 4 bases from J; bases unmatched to any gene: 6. CDR1 and CDR2 from the germline V gene are LNHDA and SQIVND (reference sequence). The full variable domain, its missing parts supplied by reference TRBV19 and TRBJ2-5, is DGGITQSPKYLFRKEGQNVTLSCEQNLNHDAMYWYRQDPGQGLRLIYYSQIVNDFQKGDIAEGYSVSREKKESFPLTVTSAQKNPTAFYLCASSMDRGGGETQYFGPGTRLLVL.

The V call is TRBV19, the J call TRBJ1-6, with TRBD1 matching over 11 bases. Germline V CDR1 and CDR2: LNHDA, SQIVND (reference sequence). V was clipped by 5 bases and J by 7 bases; unmatched bases: 7. The CDR3 extends over 16 amino acids. CDR3 bases: TGTGCCAGTAGTGGAGGGACAGGGGGTGCGAATTCACCCCTCCACTTT. As protein: CASSGGTGGANSPLHF.

This rearrangement joins TRBV9 to TRBJ2-1; a weak D match, TRBD1 (5 bases). The ends were cut back, 3 bases at V and 1 base at J, with 20 bases in the middle. CDR1 SGDLS and CDR2 YYNGEE come from the germline V gene. The CDR3 is 18 residues long. The CDR3 nucleotides read TGTGCCAGCAGCGGCGTCCACGCTCGAAGGGGATCCTACAATGAGCAGTTCTTC. This encodes CASSGVHARRGSYNEQFF.

J is TRBJ1-5 and V is TRBV6-5; D gene uncertain. From germline, CDR1 is MNHEY and CDR2 SVGAGI. There are 12 residues in the CDR3. V shed 6 bases and J shed 7 bases, with 10 bases lying between them. The CDR3 region has the DNA TGTGCCAGCAGCAACCCTGGCCAGCCCCAGCATTTT. The encoded protein is CASSNPGQPQHF.

The chain carries TRBV13 and TRBJ2-7, with 9 bases that match TRBD1. The trim removed 4 bases at V and 2 bases at J, leaving 9 bases unmatched. There are 16 residues in the CDR3. In germline, CDR1 is PRHDT, CDR2 FYEKMQ (reference sequence). CDR3 sequence: CASSSGTGLSAYEQYF. CDR3 nucleotide sequence: TGTGCCAGCAGCTCGGGGACAGGGTTGAGCGCCTACGAGCAGTACTTC.

The genes are TRBV2 and TRBJ1-2, with a weak D call TRBD1 (6 bases). This CDR3 region has 13 residues. With 7 bases removed from V and 4 bases from J, the gap between germline ends came to 13 bases. Germline V gene data show CDR1 as SNHLY and CDR2 as FYNNEI. Here the CDR3 DNA reads TGTGCCAGCACAAAGTTAGGGGGCTATGGCTACACCTTC. The encoded protein is CASTKLGGYGYTF.

V and J are TRBV5-1 and TRBJ2-7; tentatively, D is TRBD1 (5 bases). CDR3 length: 12 amino acids. The germline V gene has CDR1 SGHRS and CDR2 YFSETQ. Trimming removed 3 bases at V and 2 bases at J, with 6 bases between. The CDR3 DNA reads as TGCGCCAGCAGCTCGACAGCCTACGAGCAGTACTTC. Its translation is CASSSTAYEQYF. Based on the CDR3 plus reference TRBV5-1 and TRBJ2-7, the full variable domain is KAGVTQTPRYLIKTRGQQVTLSCSPISGHRSVSWYQQTPGQGLQFLFEYFSETQRNKGNFPGRFSGRQFSNSRSEMNVSTLELGDSALYLCASSSTAYEQYFGPGTRLTVT.

The genes are TRBV29-1 and TRBJ2-1, with D maybe TRBD2 (6 bases). Germline V gene sequence: CDR1 SQVTM, CDR2 ANQGSEA. V dropped 6 bases and J dropped 4 bases, with 10 bases sitting between them. The CDR3 has 12 amino acids. The CDR3 DNA reads TGCAGCGTGGAGGGAGTGTACAATGAGCAGTTCTTC. Encoded protein: CSVEGVYNEQFF.

This chain connects TRBV5-1 to TRBJ2-7, with a weak D call TRBD1 (5 bases). Trimming removed 3 bases at V and 3 bases at J, with 16 bases between. The CDR3 has 15 residues. Germline lookup yields CDR1 SGHRS and CDR2 YFSETQ. CDR3 sequence: CASSSQGQSYYEQYF. CDR3 coding DNA: TGCGCCAGCAGCTCGCAAGGACAAAGCTACTACGAGCAGTACTTC. Variable domain in full (rest from reference TRBV5-1 and TRBJ2-7): KAGVTQTPRYLIKTRGQQVTLSCSPISGHRSVSWYQQTPGQGLQFLFEYFSETQRNKGNFPGRFSGRQFSNSRSEMNVSTLELGDSALYLCASSSQGQSYYEQYFGPGTRLTVT.

The chain is built from TRBV4-1 and TRBJ1-4; TRBD1 aligns across 9 bases. After removal of 5 bases from V and 7 bases from J, the junction contained 5 bases not matched to a gene. This CDR3 is built from 14 residues. Germline V gene data show CDR1 as MGHRA and CDR2 as YSYEKL. The CDR3 reads CASSDRDRVEKLFF. In DNA form, the CDR3 reads TGCGCCAGCAGCGACCGGGACAGGGTTGAAAAACTGTTTTTT.

The chain employs TRBV2 and TRBJ1-5, with D perhaps TRBD1 (6 bases). Germline loops: CDR1 SNHLY, CDR2 FYNNEI. Trimming removed 2 bases from V and 6 bases from J, with 14 bases in between. CDR3 size: 15 residues. CDR3: CASSEWGTGIQPQHF. In DNA form, the CDR3 reads TGTGCCAGCAGTGAATGGGGAACAGGGATTCAGCCCCAGCATTTT.

The chain uses TRBV5-1 and TRBJ2-2; 7 nucleotides align to TRBD1. CDR3 length: 15 amino acids. The V segment lost 1 base and the J segment 3 bases; nucleotides outside the gene matches: 3. The germline CDR1 and CDR2 sequences are SGHRS and YFSETQ. CDR3 protein: CASSLFTGDTGELFF. CDR3 DNA: TGCGCCAGCAGCTTGTTTACAGGGGACACCGGGGAGCTGTTTTTT.

V gene TRBV5-1 combines with J gene TRBJ2-7, with D tentatively TRBD2 (5 bases). In germline, CDR1 is SGHRS, CDR2 YFSETQ. The V gene lost 4 bases and the J gene lost 1 base, with 12 bases spanning the gap. The CDR3 is 14 residues long. CDR3 in DNA: TGCGCCAGCAGCCCGGTGGAGGCATCCTACGAGCAGTACTTC. It codes for CASSPVEASYEQYF. The whole variable domain, filled in from reference TRBV5-1 and TRBJ2-7, reads KAGVTQTPRYLIKTRGQQVTLSCSPISGHRSVSWYQQTPGQGLQFLFEYFSETQRNKGNFPGRFSGRQFSNSRSEMNVSTLELGDSALYLCASSPVEASYEQYFGPGTRLTVT.

This sequence joins TRBV12-5 and TRBJ2-5; TRBD2 matches 8 bases. The CDR3 runs 15 residues. Germline assignment: CDR1 LGHNT and CDR2 FRNRAP. Losses at the gene ends were 2 bases for V and 3 bases for J; bases not matched to a gene: 5. The CDR3 region has the DNA TGTGCTAGTGGTTTGCCCTTGGGACTAGAAGAGACCCAGTACTTC. Its protein is CASGLPLGLEETQYF.

The rearrangement uses TRBV6-1 and TRBJ1-1; tentatively, D is TRBD1 (6 bases). Trimming stripped 4 bases from V and 1 base from J, with 19 bases between. This CDR3 has 17 amino acids. Germline loops: CDR1 MNHNS, CDR2 SASEGT. Here the CDR3 reads CASSVIRTARGNTEAFF. CDR3 bases: TGTGCCAGCAGTGTAATTCGGACAGCGAGGGGGAACACTGAAGCTTTCTTT.

For the CDR3, the DNA is TGTGCCACCAGCAGGATGACAGGGATTTGGAATGAGCAGTTCTTC. Protein: CATSRMTGIWNEQFF. This sequence joins TRBV15 and TRBJ2-1; TRBD1 matches 7 bases. V was pared by 3 bases and J by 7 bases, with 9 bases of the junction left unmatched. This CDR3 contains 15 residues. Germline V gene lookup returns CDR1 LNHNV and CDR2 YYDKDF (reference sequence).

The chain is built from TRBV6-5 and TRBJ1-2; maybe TRBD1 (5 bases). V lost 7 bases and J 8 bases, leaving 17 bases between the germline ends. Germline assignment: CDR1 MNHEY and CDR2 SVGAGI. This CDR3 is built from 13 residues. CDR3 in amino acids: CASTLGGVRGYTF. For the CDR3, the DNA is TGTGCCAGCACCCTGGGGGGGGTGAGAGGCTACACCTTC.

This chain uses TRBV6-1 with TRBJ2-7; 13 nucleotides align to TRBD2. Per germline, CDR1 MNHNS and CDR2 SASEGT. The V segment lost 1 base and the J segment 9 bases; nucleotides outside the gene matches: 12. This CDR3 has 17 residues. CDR3 in DNA: TGTGCCAGCAGTGAAGGGACTAGCGGGAGTTGGGGCCTAGGGCAGTACTTC. It yields the protein CASSEGTSGSWGLGQYF.

The chain joins TRBV14 to TRBJ1-6; 11 bases fit TRBD1. There are 16 residues in the CDR3. Germline loops: CDR1 SGHDN, CDR2 FVKESK. V shed 4 bases and J 9 bases; nucleotides not matched to a gene: 8. CDR3 sequence reads: CASSLPPGQGVSPLHF. CDR3 nucleotides: TGTGCCAGCAGCCTACCGCCGGGACAGGGGGTTTCACCCCTCCACTTT. The complete variable domain, with remaining parts taken from reference TRBV14 and TRBJ1-6, reads EAGVTQFPSHSVIEKGQTVTLRCDPISGHDNLYWYRRVMGKEIKFLLHFVKESKQDESGMPNNRFLAERTGGTYSTLKVQPAELEDSGVYFCASSLPPGQGVSPLHFGNGTRLTVT.

The chain joins TRBV5-6 to TRBJ2-2; no firm D call. This CDR3 has 14 amino acids. The germline CDR1 and CDR2 sequences are SGHDT and YYEEEE. V gave up 6 bases and J gave up 1 base, with 10 bases separating them. The CDR3 DNA follows: TGTGCCAGCACAAAGAGCCGGAACACCGGGGAGCTGTTTTTT. It codes for CASTKSRNTGELFF.

The V gene is TRBV19, the J gene TRBJ2-2; 9 bases are a match to TRBD2. The germline CDR1 and CDR2 sequences are LNHDA and SQIVND (reference sequence). The CDR3 is 14 residues long. V lost 3 bases, J lost 7 bases, and 3 bases stayed unmatched. CDR3 protein: CASSILSGSGELFF. The CDR3 DNA follows: TGTGCCAGTAGTATCCTTAGCGGGAGCGGGGAGCTGTTTTTT.